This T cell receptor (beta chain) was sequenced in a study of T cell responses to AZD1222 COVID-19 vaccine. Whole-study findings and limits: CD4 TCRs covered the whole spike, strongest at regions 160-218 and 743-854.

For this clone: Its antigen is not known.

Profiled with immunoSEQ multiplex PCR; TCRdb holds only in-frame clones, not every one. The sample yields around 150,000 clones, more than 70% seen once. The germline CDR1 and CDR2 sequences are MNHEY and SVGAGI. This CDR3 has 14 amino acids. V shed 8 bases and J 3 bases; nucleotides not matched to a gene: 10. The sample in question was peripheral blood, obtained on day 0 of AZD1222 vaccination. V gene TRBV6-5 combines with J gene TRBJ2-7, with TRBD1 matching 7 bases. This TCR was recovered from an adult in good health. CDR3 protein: CASSSPGQRYEQYF. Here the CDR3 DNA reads TGTGCCAGCTCCTCACCGGGACAGCGCTACGAGCAGTACTTC.